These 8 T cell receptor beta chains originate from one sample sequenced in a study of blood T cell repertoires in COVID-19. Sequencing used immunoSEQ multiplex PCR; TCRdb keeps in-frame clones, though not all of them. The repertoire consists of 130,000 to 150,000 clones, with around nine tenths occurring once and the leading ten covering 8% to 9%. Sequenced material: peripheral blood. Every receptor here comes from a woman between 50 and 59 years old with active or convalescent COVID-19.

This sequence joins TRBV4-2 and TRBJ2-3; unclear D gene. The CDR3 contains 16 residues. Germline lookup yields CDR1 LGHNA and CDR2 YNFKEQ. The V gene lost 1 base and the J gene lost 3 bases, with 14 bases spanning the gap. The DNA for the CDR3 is TGTGCCAGCAGCCAAGCGAAGGCCCAGAGGACAGATACGCAGTATTTT. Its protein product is CASSQAKAQRTDTQYF.

The CDR3 DNA is TGCGCCAGCAGCCGGTCCGCCGGGACAGGGGGGGCGGGAAACACCATATATTTT. Its translation is CASSRSAGTGGAGNTIYF. J is TRBJ1-3 and V is TRBV4-1, with 11 bases identical to TRBD1. This CDR3 has 18 residues. CDR1 MGHRA and CDR2 YSYEKL come from the germline V gene. Unmatched junction bases numbered 12, after V lost 4 bases and J lost 4 bases.

The CDR3 loop is CASSQRTSGRIEQYF. The CDR3 DNA is TGTGCCAGCTCACAAAGGACTAGCGGGAGAATAGAGCAGTACTTC. The chain combines TRBV18 with TRBJ2-7, with 13 bases aligning to TRBD2. Trimming removed 4 bases from V and 7 bases from J; junction bases left unmatched: 7. Germline values: CDR1 KGHSH, CDR2 LQKENI. CDR3 length: 15 amino acids.

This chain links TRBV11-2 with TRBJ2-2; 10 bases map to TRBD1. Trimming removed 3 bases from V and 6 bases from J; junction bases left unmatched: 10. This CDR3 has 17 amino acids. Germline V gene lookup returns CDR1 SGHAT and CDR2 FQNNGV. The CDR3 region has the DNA TGTGCCAGCAGCTTGACAGGGGGCTTATATTTCCCCGGGGAGCTGTTTTTT. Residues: CASSLTGGLYFPGELFF.

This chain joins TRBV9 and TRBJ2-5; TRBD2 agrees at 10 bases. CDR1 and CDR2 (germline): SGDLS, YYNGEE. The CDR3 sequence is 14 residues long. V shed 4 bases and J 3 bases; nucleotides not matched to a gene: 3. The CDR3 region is CASSQGLAKETQYF. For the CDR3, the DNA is TGTGCCAGCAGCCAGGGACTAGCGAAAGAGACCCAGTACTTC.

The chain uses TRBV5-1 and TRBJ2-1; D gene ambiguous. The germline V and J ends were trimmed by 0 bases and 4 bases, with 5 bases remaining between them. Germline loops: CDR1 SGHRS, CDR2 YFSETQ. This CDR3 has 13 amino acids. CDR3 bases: TGCGCCAGCAGCTTGGACAAATACAATGAGCAGTTCTTC. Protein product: CASSLDKYNEQFF.

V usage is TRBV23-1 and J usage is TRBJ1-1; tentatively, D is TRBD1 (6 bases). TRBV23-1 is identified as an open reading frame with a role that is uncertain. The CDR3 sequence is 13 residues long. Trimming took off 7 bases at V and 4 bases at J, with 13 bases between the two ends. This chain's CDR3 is CASITEGGTEAFF. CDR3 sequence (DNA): TGCGCCAGCATAACTGAAGGGGGCACTGAAGCTTTCTTT.

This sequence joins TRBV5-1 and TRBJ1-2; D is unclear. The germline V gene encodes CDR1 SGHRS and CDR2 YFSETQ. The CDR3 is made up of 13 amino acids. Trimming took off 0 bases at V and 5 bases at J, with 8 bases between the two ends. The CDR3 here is CASSLGAQYGYTF. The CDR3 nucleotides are TGCGCCAGCAGCTTGGGGGCCCAATATGGCTACACCTTC.